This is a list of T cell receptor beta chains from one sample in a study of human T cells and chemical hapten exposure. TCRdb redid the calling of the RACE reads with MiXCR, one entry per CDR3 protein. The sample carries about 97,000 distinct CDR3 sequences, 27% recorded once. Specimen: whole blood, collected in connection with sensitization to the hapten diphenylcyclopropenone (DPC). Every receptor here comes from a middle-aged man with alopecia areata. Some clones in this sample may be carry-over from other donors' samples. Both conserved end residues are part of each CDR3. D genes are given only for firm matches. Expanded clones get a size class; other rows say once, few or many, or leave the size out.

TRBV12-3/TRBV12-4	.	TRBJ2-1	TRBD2	TGTGCCAGCAGTCCCCATACTAGCGGAAATGAGCAGTTCTTC	CASSPHTSGNEQFF
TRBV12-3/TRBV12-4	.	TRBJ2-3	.	TGTGCCAGCAGTTTATTCGCCGGAAGGGATACGCAGTATTTT	CASSLFAGRDTQYF
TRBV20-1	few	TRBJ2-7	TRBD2	TGCAGTGCTAGTTGGACTAGCGCTTACGAGCAGTACTTC	CSASWTSAYEQYF
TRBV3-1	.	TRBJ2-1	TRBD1	TGTGCCAGCAGCCCAGGGACAGGGTTCGACAATGAGCAGTTCTTC	CASSPGTGFDNEQFF
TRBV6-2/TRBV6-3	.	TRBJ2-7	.	TGTGCCAGCAGAGATCAGGGGCCCTACGAGCAGTACTTC	CASRDQGPYEQYF
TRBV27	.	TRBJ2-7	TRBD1	TGTGCCAGGCCGGGACAGGAAGACTACGAGCAGTACTTC	CARPGQEDYEQYF
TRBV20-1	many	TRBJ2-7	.	TGCAGTGCTGAGACGGGACCATACGAGCAGTACTTC	CSAETGPYEQYF
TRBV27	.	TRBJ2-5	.	TGTGCCAGCAGTTTATTTGATAGTGGAGAGACCCAGTACTTC	CASSLFDSGETQYF
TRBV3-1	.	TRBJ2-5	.	TGTGCCAGCAGCCAGAGCCACCTAGCGGCGACAGGGGAGACCCAGTACTTC	CASSQSHLAATGETQYF
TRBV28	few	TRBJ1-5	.	TGTGCCAGTGTGGACATTAGCAATCAGCCCCAGCATTTT	CASVDISNQPQHF
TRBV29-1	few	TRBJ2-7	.	TGCAGCGTTATGGACGGCCTTCCCTACGAGCAGTACTTC	CSVMDGLPYEQYF
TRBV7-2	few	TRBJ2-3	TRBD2	TGTGCCAGCAGCCCTGGCGGGAGCAACACAGATACGCAGTATTTT	CASSPGGSNTDTQYF
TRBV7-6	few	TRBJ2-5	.	TGTGCCAGCAGTTTAATGGAACTTGAGGGCCAAGAGACCCAGTACTTC	CASSLMELEGQETQYF
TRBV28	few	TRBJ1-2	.	TGTGCCAGCAGAACTAACTATGGCTACACCTTC	CASRTNYGYTF
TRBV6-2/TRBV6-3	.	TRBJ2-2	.	TGTGCCAGCAGTTACTCAGGAGTCCCAATTGTGACCGGGGAGCTGTTTTTT	CASSYSGVPIVTGELFF
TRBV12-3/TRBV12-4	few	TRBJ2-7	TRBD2	TGTGCCAGCAGTTTGACGGGAGGGCCCCAAGAGCAGTACTTC	CASSLTGGPQEQYF
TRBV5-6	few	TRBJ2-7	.	TGTGCCAGCAGCTTGTGGGGGCACCCCTACGAGCAGTACTTC	CASSLWGHPYEQYF
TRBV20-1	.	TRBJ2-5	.	TGCAGCAGGGGCCAAGAGACCCAGTACTTC	CSRGQETQYF
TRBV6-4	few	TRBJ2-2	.	TGTGCCAGCAGTGTGGACAGCGTGAACACCGGGGAGCTGTTTTTT	CASSVDSVNTGELFF
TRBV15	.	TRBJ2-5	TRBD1	TGTGCCACCAGCAGGAGACAGGGGCAAGAGACCCAGTACTTC	CATSRRQGQETQYF
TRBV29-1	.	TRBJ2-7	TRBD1	TGCAGCGTTAAACAGGGGCTGGGCTACGAGCAGTACTTC	CSVKQGLGYEQYF
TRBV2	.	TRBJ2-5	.	TGTGCCAGCAGTACAGTTCAAGAGACCCAGTACTTC	CASSTVQETQYF
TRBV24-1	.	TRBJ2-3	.	TGTGCCACCAGTGAGGGGGATACGCAGTATTTT	CATSEGDTQYF
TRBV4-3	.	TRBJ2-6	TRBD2	TGCGCCAGCAGCCAAGTGGGGGGAGGGTCTGGGGCCAACGTCCTGACTTTC	CASSQVGGGSGANVLTF
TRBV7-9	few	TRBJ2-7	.	TGTGCCAGCAGCTTAGCGAGTAACGAGCAGTACTTC	CASSLASNEQYF
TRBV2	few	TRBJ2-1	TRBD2	TGTGCCAGCCAGCGGGGCCCCTCTGTAGAGCAGTTCTTC	CASQRGPSVEQFF
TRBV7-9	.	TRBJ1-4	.	TGTGCCAGCAGCCAACCTAATGAAAAACTGTTTTTT	CASSQPNEKLFF
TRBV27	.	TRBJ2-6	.	TGTGCCAGCGCCCCGGGGGCACCCTCTGGGGCCAACGTCCTGACTTTC	CASAPGAPSGANVLTF
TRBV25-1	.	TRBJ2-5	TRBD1	TGTGCCAGCAGTTGGACAGGGCCTCAAGAGACCCAGTACTTC	CASSWTGPQETQYF
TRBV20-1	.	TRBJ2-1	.	TGCAGTGCTAGAGAAACTAGCAACTCCTACAATGAGCAGTTCTTC	CSARETSNSYNEQFF
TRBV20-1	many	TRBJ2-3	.	TGCAGTGCTAGGCGCACAGATACGCAGTATTTT	CSARRTDTQYF
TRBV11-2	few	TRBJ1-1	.	TGTGCCAGCAGCCCACTTAGAGGGTCCGCAGGCGGGAACACTGAAGCTTTCTTT	CASSPLRGSAGGNTEAFF
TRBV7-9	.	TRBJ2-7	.	TGTGCCAGCAGGGACGGAGCCTACGAGCAGTACTTC	CASRDGAYEQYF
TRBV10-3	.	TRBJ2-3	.	TGTGCCATCAGGGGCTATCGGGCCGAAACAGATACGCAGTATTTT	CAIRGYRAETDTQYF
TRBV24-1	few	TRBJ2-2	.	TGTGCCACCGGGGAAGAGTACACCGGGGAGCTGTTTTTT	CATGEEYTGELFF
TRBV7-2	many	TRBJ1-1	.	TGTGCCAGCAGCTCCCGCCTGGGGGGTACTGAAGCTTTCTTT	CASSSRLGGTEAFF
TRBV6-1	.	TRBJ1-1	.	TGTGCCAGCAGTTACACCGGGACCCCCGGGAGCACTGAAGCTTTCTTT	CASSYTGTPGSTEAFF
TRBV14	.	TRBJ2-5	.	TGTGCCAGCAGCCCGGTCAGGACTACATCAAAAGAGACCCAGTACTTC	CASSPVRTTSKETQYF
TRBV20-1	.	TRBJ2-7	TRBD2	TGCAGTGCTAGTCTGGGACTAGCGAGGCGCGAGCAGTACTTC	CSASLGLARREQYF